This T cell receptor (beta chain) was retrieved from a study of CD8 T cells in ankylosing spondylitis. Findings of the study overall: From matched ankylosing spondylitis synovial fluid, disease-linked clones were reportedly recovered at significantly enriched levels. It appeared that ankylosing spondylitis blood was characterized by a TCR beta motif of several highly homologous variants.

In the case of this clonotype: Its target is not known.

The V gene's germline CDR1 is MNHEY and CDR2 SMNVEV (reference sequence). The V segment lost 4 bases and the J segment 0 bases; nucleotides outside the gene matches: 7. The CDR3 is made up of 16 amino acids. A quantitative 5'-RACE method, one with molecular barcodes, was used to make TCR beta libraries. Each CDR3 protein gets one entry after TCRdb re-called the 5' RACE reads with MiXCR. Among fewer than 550,000 distinct CDR3 sequences listed, about 5.2% were seen once. Material for sequencing was blood, either unsorted or a sorted T cell fraction (not recorded which). The sequence was obtained from a male donor with ankylosing spondylitis. The V and J genes are TRBV27 and TRBJ2-7, with 9 bases fitting TRBD2. CDR3 sequence reads: CASSSRTSASSYEQYF. Here the CDR3 DNA reads TGTGCCAGCAGTTCAAGGACTAGCGCGAGCTCCTACGAGCAGTACTTC.